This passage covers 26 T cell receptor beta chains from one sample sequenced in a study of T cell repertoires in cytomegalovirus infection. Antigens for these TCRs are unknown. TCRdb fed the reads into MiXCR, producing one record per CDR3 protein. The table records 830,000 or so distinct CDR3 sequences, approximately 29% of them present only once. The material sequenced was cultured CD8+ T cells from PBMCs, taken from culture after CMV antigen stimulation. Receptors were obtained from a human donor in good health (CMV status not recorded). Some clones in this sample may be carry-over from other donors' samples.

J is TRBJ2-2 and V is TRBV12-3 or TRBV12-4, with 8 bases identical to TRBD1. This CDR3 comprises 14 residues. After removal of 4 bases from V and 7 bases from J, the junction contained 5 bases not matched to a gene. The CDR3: CASSWQGADGELFF. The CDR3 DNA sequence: TGTGCCAGCAGTTGGCAGGGGGCGGACGGGGAGCTGTTTTTT.

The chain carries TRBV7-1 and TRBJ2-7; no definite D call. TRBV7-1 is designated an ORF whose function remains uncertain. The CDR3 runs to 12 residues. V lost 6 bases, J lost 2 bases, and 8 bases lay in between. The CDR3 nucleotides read TGTGCCAGCAGACCTACAGCCTACGAGCAGTACTTC. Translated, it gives CASRPTAYEQYF.

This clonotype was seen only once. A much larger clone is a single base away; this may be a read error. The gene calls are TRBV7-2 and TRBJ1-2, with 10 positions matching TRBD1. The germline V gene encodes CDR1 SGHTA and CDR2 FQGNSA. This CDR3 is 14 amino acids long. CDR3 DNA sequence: TGTGTCAGCAGCACCGGGACAGGGGACTATGGCTACACCTTC. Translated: CVSSTGTGDYGYTF.

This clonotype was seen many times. CDR3: CASSPGRASTNEKLFF. CDR3 in DNA: TGTGCCAGCAGCCCGGGGAGAGCATCAACTAATGAAAAACTGTTTTTT. The rearrangement uses TRBV7-6 and TRBJ1-4; unclear D gene. The CDR3 spans 16 residues. Germline V lookup: CDR1 SGHVS, CDR2 FNYEAQ. V lost 5 bases, J lost 0 bases, and 13 bases lay in between.

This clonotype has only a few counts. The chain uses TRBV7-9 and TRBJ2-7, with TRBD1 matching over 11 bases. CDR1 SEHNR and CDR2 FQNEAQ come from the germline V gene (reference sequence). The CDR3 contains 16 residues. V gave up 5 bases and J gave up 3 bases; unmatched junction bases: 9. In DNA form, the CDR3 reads TGTGCCAGCAGCACATGGACAGGGGGCGGTTTCTACGAGCAGTACGTC. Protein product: CASSTWTGGGFYEQYV.

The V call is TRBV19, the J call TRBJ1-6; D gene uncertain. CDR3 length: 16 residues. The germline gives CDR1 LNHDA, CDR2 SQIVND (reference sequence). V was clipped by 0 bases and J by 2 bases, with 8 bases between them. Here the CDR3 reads CASSIDGGPYNSPLHF. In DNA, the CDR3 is TGTGCCAGTAGTATAGATGGAGGGCCCTATAATTCACCCCTCCACTTT.

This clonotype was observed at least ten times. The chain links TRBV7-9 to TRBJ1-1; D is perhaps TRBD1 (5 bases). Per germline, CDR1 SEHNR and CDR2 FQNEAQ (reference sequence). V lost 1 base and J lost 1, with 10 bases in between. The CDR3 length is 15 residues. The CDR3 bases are TGTGCCAGCAGCTTAGTGGCAGGGTCGAACACTGAAGCTTTCTTT. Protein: CASSLVAGSNTEAFF.

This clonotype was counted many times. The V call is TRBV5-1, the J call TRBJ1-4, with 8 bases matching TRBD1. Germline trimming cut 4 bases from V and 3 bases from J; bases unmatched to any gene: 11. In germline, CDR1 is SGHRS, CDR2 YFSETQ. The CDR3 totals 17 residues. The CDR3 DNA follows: TGCGCCAGCAGCATTACAGGGGGTCGCGTGTCTAATGAAAAACTGTTTTTT. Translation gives CASSITGGRVSNEKLFF.

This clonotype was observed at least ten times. CDR3 sequence (DNA): TGTGCTAGTGGTTCCTTCCCCGCGCCAGGGAATGAGCAGTTCTTC. Translation gives CASGSFPAPGNEQFF. This chain uses TRBV12-5 with TRBJ2-1, with TRBD1 as a possible D gene (5 bases). The germline V and J ends were trimmed by 4 bases and 7 bases, with 17 bases remaining between them. CDR1 and CDR2 (germline): LGHNT, FRNRAP. The CDR3 contains 15 residues.

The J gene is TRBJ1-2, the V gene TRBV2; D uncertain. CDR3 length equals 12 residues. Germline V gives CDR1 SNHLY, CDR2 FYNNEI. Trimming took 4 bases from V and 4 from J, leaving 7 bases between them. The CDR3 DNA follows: TGTGCCAGCAGTGGGCATCCCTATGGCTACACCTTC. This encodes CASSGHPYGYTF.

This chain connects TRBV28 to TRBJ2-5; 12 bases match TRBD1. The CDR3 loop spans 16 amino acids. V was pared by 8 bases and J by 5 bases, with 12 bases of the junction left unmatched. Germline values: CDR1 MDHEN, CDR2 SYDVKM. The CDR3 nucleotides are TGTGCCAGCGAGACCGGGACAGGGGGCCCCGTGGAGACCCAGTACTTC. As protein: CASETGTGGPVETQYF.

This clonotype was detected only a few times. CDR3 loop: CASSLVLAGWNEQFF. For the CDR3, the DNA is TGTGCCAGCAGCTTAGTGCTAGCGGGGTGGAATGAGCAGTTCTTC. This chain uses TRBV7-9 with TRBJ2-1; 9 bases match TRBD2. Trimming cost V 1 base and J 7 bases; bases outside gene matches: 5. The CDR3 runs 15 residues. CDR1 and CDR2 from the germline V gene are SEHNR and FQNEAQ (reference sequence).

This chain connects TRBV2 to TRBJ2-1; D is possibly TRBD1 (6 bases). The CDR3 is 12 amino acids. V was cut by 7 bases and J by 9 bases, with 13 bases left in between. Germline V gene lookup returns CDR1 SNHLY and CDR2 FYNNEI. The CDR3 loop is CASINRVSEQFF. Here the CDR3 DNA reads TGTGCCAGCATCAACAGGGTTTCTGAGCAGTTCTTC.

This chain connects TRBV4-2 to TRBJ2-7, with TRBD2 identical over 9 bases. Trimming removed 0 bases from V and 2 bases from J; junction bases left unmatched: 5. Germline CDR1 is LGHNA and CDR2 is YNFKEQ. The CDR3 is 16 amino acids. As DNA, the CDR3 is TGTGCCAGCAGCCAAGAAGATGGCGGGGGGGCCTACGAGCAGTACTTC. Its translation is CASSQEDGGGAYEQYF.

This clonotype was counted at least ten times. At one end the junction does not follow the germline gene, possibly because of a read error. CDR3 residues: CASSDSKDRSYNSPLHF. CDR3 nucleotides: TGTGCCAGCTCGGACTCGAAGGATCGGTCCTATAATTCGCCCCTCCACTTT. V usage is TRBV11-3 and J usage is TRBJ1-6; D gene ambiguous. The CDR3 totals 17 residues. Germline V CDR1 and CDR2: SGHNT, YENEEA.

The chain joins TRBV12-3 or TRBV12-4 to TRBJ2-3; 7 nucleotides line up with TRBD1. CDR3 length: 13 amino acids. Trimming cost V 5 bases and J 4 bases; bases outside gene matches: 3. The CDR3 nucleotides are TGTGCCAGCAGTACCACAGGGGCAGATACGCAGTATTTT. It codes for CASSTTGADTQYF.

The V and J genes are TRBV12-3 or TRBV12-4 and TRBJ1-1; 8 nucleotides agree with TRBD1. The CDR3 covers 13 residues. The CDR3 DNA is TGTGGGAGGGTGGACAGGGTGAACACTGAAGCTTTCTTT. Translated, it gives CGRVDRVNTEAFF.

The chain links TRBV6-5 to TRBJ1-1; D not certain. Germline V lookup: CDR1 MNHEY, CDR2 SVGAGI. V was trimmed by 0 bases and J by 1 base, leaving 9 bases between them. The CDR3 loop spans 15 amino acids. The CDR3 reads CASSYSRDENTEAFF. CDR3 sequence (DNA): TGTGCCAGCAGTTACTCGAGAGATGAGAACACTGAAGCTTTCTTT.

The chain's CDR3 is CASSEGGSGDEAFF. As DNA, the CDR3 is TGTGCCAGCAGTGAAGGGGGGTCCGGGGATGAAGCTTTCTTT. This chain uses TRBV25-1 with TRBJ1-1; possibly TRBD1 for D (5 bases). Looked up from germline, CDR1 is MGHDK and CDR2 is SYGVNS. Trimming took off 2 bases at V and 7 bases at J, with 14 bases between the two ends. CDR3 length: 14 residues.

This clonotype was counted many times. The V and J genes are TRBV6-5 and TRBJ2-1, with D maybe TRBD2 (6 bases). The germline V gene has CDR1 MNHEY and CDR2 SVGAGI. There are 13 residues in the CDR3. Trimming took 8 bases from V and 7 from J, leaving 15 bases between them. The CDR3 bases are TGTGCCAGCCTAAGGAGGGGAGGTAATGAGCAGTTCTTC. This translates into CASLRRGGNEQFF.

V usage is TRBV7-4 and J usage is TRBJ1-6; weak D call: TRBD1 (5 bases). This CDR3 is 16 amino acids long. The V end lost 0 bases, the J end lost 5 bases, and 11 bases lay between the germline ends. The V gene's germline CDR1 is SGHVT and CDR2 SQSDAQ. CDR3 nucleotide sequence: TGTGCCAGCAGCTTAGCGCCAGGGTTACATAATTCACCCCTCCACTTT. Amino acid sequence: CASSLAPGLHNSPLHF.

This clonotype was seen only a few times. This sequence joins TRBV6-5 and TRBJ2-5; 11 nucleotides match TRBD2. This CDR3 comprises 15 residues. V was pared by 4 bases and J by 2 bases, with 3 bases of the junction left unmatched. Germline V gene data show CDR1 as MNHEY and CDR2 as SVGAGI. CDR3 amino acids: CASSLGLAVQETQYF. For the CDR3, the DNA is TGTGCCAGCAGTTTGGGACTAGCGGTTCAAGAGACCCAGTACTTC.

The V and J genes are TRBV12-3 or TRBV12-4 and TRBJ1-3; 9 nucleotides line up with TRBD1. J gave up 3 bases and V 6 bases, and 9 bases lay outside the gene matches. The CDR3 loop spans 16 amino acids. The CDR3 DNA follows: TGTGCCAGCAGGGCCGGGACAGGGAAAGATGGAAACACCATATATTTT. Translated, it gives CASRAGTGKDGNTIYF.

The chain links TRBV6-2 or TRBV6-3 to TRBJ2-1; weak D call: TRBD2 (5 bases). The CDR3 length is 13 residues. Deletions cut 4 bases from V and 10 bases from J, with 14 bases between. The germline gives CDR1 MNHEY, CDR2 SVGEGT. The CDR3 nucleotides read TGTGCCAGCAGTTCCCTGGACTCCTACGAGCAGTTCTTC. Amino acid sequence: CASSSLDSYEQFF.

This CDR3 reads CASRPASGERTDTQYF. The CDR3 DNA reads TGTGCCAGCAGACCAGCTAGCGGGGAGAGGACAGATACGCAGTATTTT. This chain joins TRBV7-3 and TRBJ2-3, with 9 bases matching TRBD2. This CDR3 has 16 amino acids. With V trimmed by 6 bases and J by 3 bases, 10 bases remained unmatched. In germline, CDR1 is SGHTA, CDR2 FQGTGA.

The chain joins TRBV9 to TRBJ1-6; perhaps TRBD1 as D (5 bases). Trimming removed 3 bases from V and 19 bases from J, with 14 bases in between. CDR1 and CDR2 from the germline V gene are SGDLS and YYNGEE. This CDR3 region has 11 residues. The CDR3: CASSGGRGMHF. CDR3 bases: TGTGCCAGCAGCGGGGGACGGGGCATGCACTTT. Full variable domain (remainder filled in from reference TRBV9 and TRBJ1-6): DSGVTQTPKHLITATGQRVTLRCSPRSGDLSVYWYQQSLDQGLQFLIQYYNGEERAKGNILERFSAQQFPDLHSELNLSSLELGDSALYFCASSGGRGMHFGNGTRLTVT.